This T cell receptor beta chain was sequenced during a study of blood T cell repertoires in COVID-19. Assay: immunoSEQ multiplex PCR; the TCRdb copy retains only in-frame clones and omits some. The data contain about 280,000 clones, about 90% of them singletons. CDR1 is SQVTM, CDR2 ANQGSEA, per germline. CDR3 length equals 16 residues. The trim removed 4 bases at V and 2 bases at J, leaving 7 bases unmatched. The sequencing input was peripheral blood. The V gene is TRBV29-1, the J gene TRBJ2-6, with TRBD2 matching over 8 bases. The source of this sequence is a young woman who had recovered from COVID-19. The CDR3 is CSVAGGTWTGANVLTF. In DNA form, the CDR3 reads TGCAGCGTTGCGGGAGGGACGTGGACTGGGGCCAACGTCCTGACTTTC.